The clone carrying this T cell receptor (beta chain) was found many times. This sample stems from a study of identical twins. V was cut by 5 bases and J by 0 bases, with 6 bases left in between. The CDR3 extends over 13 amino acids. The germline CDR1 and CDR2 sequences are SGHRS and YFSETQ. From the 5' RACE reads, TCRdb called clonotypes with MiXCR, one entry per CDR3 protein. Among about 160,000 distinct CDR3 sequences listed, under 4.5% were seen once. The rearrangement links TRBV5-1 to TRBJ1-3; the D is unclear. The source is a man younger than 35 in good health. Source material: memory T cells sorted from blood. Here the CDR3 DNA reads TGCGCCAGCAGACTTTCCTCTGGAAACACCATATATTTT. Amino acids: CASRLSSGNTIYF.